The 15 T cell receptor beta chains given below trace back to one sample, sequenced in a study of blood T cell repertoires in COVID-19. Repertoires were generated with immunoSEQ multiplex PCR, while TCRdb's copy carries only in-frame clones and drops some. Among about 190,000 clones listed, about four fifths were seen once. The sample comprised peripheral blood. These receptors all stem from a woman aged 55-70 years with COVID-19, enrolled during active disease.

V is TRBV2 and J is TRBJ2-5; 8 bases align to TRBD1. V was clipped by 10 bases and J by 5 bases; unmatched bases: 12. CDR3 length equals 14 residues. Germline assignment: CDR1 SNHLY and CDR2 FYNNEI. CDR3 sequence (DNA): TGTGCCACCTGCGGTGGACAGGGCGATGAGACCCAGTACTTC. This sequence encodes CATCGGQGDETQYF.

The CDR3 region is CASSPDRGHEKLFF. CDR3 coding DNA: TGTGCCAGCAGCCCTGACAGGGGGCATGAAAAACTGTTTTTT. This chain joins TRBV3-1 (or the pseudogene TRBV3-2) and TRBJ1-4; 10 bases are a match to TRBD1. The length of the CDR3 is 14 residues. Germline loops: CDR1 LGHDT, CDR2 YNNKEL (reference sequence). Germline trimming cut 4 bases from V and 6 bases from J; bases unmatched to any gene: 2.

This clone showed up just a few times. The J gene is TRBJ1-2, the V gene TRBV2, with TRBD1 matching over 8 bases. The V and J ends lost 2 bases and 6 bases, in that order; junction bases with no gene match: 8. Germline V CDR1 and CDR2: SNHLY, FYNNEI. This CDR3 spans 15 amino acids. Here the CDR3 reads CASSESQGAINGYTF. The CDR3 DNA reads TGTGCCAGCAGTGAATCTCAGGGGGCAATCAATGGCTACACCTTC.

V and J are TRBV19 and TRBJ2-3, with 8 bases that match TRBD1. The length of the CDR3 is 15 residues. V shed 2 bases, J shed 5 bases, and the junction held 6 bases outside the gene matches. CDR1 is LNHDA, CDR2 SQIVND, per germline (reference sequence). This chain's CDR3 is CASSILGQALDTQYF. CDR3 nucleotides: TGTGCCAGTAGTATACTGGGACAGGCACTAGATACGCAGTATTTT.

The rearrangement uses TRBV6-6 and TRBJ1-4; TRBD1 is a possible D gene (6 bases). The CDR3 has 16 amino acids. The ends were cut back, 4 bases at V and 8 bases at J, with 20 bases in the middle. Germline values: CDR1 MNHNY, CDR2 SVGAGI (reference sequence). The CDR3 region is CASSSPFRTEGEKLFF. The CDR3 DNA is TGTGCCAGCAGTTCCCCTTTCCGGACAGAAGGGGAAAAACTGTTTTTT.

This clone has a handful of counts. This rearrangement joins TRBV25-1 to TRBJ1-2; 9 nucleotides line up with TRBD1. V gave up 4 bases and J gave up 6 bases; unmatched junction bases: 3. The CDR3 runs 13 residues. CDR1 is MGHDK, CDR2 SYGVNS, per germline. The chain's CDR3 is CASSAWDRDGYTF. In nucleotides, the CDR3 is TGTGCCAGCAGTGCGTGGGACAGGGATGGCTACACCTTC.

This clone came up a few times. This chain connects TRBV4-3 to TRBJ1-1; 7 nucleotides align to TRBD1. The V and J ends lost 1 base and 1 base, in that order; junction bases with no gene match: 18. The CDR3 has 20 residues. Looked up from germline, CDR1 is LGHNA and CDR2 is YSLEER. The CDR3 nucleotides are TGCGCCAGCAGCCAAGTATCATTGTGGTACCGAGACAGGGCGAACACTGAAGCTTTCTTT. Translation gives CASSQVSLWYRDRANTEAFF.

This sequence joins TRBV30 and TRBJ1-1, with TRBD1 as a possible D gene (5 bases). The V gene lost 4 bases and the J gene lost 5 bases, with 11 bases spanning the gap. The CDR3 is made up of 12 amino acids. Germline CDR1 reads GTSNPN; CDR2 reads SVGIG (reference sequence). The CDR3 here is CAWTRVGTEAFF. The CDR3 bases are TGTGCCTGGACCAGGGTTGGGACTGAAGCTTTCTTT.

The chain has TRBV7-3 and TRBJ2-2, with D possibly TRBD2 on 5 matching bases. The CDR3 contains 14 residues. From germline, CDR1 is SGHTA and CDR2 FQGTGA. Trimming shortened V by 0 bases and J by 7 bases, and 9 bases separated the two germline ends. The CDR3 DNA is TGTGCCAGCAGCTTAACGGGAGAGGTCGGGGAGCTGTTTTTT. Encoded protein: CASSLTGEVGELFF.

The CDR3, as DNA: TGTGCCACCCAGCGGGGGGGATACACCGGGGAGCTGTTTTTT. It yields the protein CATQRGGYTGELFF. The chain links TRBV11-2 to TRBJ2-2; 10 nucleotides match TRBD2. Germline assignment: CDR1 SGHAT and CDR2 FQNNGV. The CDR3 sequence is 14 residues long. Germline trimming cut 10 bases from V and 3 bases from J; bases unmatched to any gene: 5.

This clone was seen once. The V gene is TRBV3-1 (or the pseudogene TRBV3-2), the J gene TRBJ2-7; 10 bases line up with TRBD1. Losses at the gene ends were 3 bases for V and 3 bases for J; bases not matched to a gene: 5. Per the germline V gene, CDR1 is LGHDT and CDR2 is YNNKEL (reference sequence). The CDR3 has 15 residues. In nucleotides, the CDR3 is TGTGCCAGCAGCCAGGGCCGGACAGGGGGCTACGAGCAGTACTTC. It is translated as CASSQGRTGGYEQYF.

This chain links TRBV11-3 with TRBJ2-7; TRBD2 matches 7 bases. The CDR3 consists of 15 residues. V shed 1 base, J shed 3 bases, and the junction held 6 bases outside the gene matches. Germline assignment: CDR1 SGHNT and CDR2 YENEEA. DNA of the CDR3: TGTGCCAGCAGCTTAGCCACTGGCGGGAGCTACGAGCAGTACTTC. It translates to CASSLATGGSYEQYF.

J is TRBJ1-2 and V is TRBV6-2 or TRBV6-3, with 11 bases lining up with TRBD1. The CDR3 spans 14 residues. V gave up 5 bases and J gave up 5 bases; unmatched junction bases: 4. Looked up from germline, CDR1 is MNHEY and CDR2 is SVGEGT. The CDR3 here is CASSVDRGHYGYTF. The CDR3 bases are TGTGCCAGCAGTGTGGACAGGGGGCATTATGGCTACACCTTC.

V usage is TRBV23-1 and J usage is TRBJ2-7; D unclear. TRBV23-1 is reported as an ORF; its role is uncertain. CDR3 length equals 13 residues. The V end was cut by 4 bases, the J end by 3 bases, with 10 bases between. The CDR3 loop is CASSRQAVYEQYV. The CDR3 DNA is TGCGCCAGCAGTCGTCAGGCCGTCTACGAGCAGTACGTC.

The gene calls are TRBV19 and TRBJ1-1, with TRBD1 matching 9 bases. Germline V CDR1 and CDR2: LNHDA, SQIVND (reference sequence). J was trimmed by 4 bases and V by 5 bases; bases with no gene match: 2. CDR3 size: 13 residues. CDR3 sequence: CASSSDRGTEAFF. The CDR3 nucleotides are TGTGCCAGTAGTTCGGACAGGGGCACTGAAGCTTTCTTT.